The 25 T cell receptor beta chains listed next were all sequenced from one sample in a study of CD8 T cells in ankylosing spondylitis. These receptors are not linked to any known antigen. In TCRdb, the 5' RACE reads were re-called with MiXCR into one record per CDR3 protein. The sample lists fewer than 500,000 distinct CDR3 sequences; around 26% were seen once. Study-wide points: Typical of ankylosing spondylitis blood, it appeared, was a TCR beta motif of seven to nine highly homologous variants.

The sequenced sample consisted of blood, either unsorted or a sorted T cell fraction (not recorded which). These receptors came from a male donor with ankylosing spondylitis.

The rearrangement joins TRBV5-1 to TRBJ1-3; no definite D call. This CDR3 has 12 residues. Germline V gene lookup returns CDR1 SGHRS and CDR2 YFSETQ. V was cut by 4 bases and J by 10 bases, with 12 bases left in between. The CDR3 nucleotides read TGCGCCAGCAGCGGGTCCATTCGTACCATATATTTT. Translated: CASSGSIRTIYF.

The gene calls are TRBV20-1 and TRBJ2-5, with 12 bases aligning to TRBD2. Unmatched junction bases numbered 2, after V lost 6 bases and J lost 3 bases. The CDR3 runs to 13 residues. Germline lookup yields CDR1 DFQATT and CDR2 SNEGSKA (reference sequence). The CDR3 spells CSAPSGGEETQYF. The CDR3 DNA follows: TGCAGTGCCCCTAGCGGGGGGGAAGAGACCCAGTACTTC.

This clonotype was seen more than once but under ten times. The CDR3 loop reads CASSSPSGPVNTGELFF. In nucleotides, the CDR3 is TGTGCCAGCAGCTCGCCCTCTGGGCCAGTCAACACCGGGGAGCTGTTTTTT. The chain is built from TRBV7-9 and TRBJ2-2; D unclear. Trimming pared 4 bases from V and 2 bases from J, leaving 17 bases between. Germline-derived CDR1 and CDR2 are SEHNR and FQNEAQ (reference sequence). This CDR3 has 17 amino acids.

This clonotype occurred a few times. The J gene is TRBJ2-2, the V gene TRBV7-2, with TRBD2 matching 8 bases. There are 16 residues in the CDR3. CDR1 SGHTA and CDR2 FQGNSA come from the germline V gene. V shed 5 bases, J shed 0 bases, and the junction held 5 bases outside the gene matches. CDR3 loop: CASSIRGGTNTGELFF. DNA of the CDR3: TGTGCCAGCAGCATCCGGGGGGGAACGAACACCGGGGAGCTGTTTTTT.

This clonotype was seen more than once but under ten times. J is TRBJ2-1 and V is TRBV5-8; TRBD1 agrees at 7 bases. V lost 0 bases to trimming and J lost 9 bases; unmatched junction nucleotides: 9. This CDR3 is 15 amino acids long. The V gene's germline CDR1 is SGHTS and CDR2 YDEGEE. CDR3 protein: CASSLEQGFTSEQFF. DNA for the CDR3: TGTGCCAGCAGCTTGGAACAGGGGTTTACGAGTGAGCAGTTCTTC.

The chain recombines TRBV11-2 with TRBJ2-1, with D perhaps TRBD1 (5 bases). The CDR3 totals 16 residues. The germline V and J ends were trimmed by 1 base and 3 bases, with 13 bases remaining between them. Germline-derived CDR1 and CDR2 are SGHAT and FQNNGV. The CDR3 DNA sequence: TGTGCCAGCAGCTTAGGCCCCGAAGGGGTCTACAATGAGCAGTTCTTC. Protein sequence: CASSLGPEGVYNEQFF.

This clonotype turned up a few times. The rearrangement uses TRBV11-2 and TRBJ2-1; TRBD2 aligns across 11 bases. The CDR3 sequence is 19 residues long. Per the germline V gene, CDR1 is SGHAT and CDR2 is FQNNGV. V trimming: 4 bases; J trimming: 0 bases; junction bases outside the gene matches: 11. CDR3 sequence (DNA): TGTGCCAGCAGCTACGTGGGGACTAGCGGACCGGCCTCCTACAATGAGCAGTTCTTC. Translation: CASSYVGTSGPASYNEQFF.

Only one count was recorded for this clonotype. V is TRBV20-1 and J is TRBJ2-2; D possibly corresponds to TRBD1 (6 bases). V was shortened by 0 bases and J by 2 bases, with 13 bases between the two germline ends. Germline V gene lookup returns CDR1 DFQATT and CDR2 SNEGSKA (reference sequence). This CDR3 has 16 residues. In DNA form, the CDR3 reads TGCAGTGCTAGAGACCGGGGACACAGCAACACCGGGGAGCTGTTTTTT. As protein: CSARDRGHSNTGELFF.

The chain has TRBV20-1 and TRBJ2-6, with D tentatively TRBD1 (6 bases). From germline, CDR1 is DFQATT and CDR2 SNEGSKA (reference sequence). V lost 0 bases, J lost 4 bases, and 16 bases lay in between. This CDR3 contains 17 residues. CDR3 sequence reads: CSARDSRRGTGANVLTF. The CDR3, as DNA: TGCAGTGCTAGAGATTCCCGAAGGGGGACCGGGGCCAACGTCCTGACTTTC.

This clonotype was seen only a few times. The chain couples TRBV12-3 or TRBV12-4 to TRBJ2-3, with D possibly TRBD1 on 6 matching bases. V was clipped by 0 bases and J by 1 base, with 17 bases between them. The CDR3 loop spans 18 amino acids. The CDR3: CASSLARTAAWGTDTQYF. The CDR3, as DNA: TGTGCCAGCAGTTTAGCGCGGACAGCTGCCTGGGGCACAGATACGCAGTATTTT.

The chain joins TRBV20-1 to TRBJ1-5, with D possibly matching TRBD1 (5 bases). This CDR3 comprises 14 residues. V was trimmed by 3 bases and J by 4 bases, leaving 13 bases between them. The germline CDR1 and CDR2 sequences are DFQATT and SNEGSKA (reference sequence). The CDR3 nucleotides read TGCAGTGCTAGTTCGGGGCGCGGGAATCAGCCCCAGCATTTT. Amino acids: CSASSGRGNQPQHF.

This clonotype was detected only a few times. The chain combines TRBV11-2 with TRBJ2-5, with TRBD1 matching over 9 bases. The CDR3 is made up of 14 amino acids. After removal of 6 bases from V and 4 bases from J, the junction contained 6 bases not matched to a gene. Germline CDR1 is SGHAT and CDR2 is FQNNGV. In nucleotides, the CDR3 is TGTGCCAGCAGAACCGGGACAGGGTTAGAGACCCAGTACTTC. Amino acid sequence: CASRTGTGLETQYF.

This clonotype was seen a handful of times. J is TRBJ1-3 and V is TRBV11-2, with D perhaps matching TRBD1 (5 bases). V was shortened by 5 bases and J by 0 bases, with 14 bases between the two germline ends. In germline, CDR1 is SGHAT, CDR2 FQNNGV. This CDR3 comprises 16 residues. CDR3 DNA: TGTGCCAGCAGCCCGACCACAGGACTCTCTGGAAACACCATATATTTT. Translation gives CASSPTTGLSGNTIYF.

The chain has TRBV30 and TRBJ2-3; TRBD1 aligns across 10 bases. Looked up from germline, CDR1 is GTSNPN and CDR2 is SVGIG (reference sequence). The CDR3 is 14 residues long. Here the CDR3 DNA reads TGTGCTGAGCGGGACAGGGGAGTCGCAGATACGCAGTATTTT. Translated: CAERDRGVADTQYF. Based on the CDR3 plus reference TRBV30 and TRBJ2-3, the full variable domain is SQTIHQWPATLVQPVGSPLSLECTVEGTSNPNLYWYRQAAGRGLQLLFYSVGIGQISSEVPQNLSASRPQDRQFILSSKKLLLSDSGFYLCAERDRGVADTQYFGPGTRLTVL.

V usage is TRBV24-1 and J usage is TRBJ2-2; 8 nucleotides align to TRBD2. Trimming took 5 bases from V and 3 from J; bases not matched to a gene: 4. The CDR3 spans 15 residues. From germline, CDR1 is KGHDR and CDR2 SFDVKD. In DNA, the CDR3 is TGTGCCACCAGTGTTAGCGGGACGCACACCGGGGAGCTGTTTTTT. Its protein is CATSVSGTHTGELFF.

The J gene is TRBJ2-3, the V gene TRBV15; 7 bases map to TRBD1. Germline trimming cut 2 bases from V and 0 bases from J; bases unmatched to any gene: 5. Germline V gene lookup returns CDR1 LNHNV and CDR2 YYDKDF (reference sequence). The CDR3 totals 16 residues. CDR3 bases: TGTGCCACCAGCAGACGACAGGGCTTTAGCACAGATACGCAGTATTTT. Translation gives CATSRRQGFSTDTQYF.

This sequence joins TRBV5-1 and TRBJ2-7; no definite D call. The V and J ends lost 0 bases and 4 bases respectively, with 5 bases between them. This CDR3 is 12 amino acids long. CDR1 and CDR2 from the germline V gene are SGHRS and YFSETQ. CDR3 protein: CASSLDKYEQYV. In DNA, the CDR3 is TGCGCCAGCAGCTTGGACAAGTACGAGCAGTACGTC.

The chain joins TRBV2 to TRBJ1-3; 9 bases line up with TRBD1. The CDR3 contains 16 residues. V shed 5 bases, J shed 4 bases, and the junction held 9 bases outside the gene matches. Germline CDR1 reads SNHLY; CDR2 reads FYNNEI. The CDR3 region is CASSPQGASRGNTIYF. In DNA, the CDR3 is TGTGCCAGCAGTCCACAGGGGGCGAGCCGAGGAAACACCATATATTTT.

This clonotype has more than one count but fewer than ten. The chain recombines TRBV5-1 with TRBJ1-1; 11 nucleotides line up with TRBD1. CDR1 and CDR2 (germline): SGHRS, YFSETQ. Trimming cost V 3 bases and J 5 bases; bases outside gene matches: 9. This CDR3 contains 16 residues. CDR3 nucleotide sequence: TGCGCCAGCAGCTCAACGTGGGACAGGGGGAAGACTGAAGCTTTCTTT. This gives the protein CASSSTWDRGKTEAFF.

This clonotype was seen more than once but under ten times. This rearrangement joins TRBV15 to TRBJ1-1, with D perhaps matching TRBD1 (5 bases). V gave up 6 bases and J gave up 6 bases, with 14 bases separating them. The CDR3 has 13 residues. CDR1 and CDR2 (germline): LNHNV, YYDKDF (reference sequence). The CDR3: CATSPQGGSEAFF. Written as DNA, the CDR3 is TGTGCCACCAGTCCCCAGGGAGGCTCTGAAGCTTTCTTT.

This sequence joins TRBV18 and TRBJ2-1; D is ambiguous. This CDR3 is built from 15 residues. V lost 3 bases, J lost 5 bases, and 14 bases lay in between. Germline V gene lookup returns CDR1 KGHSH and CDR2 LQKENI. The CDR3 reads CASSPNTWNNNEQFF. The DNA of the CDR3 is TGTGCCAGCTCACCTAACACCTGGAATAACAATGAGCAGTTCTTC.

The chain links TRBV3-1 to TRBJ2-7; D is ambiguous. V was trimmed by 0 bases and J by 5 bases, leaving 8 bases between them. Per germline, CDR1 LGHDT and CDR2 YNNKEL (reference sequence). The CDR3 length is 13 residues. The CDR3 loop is CASSQDLEDEQYF. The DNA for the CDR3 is TGTGCCAGCAGCCAAGACCTCGAGGACGAGCAGTACTTC.

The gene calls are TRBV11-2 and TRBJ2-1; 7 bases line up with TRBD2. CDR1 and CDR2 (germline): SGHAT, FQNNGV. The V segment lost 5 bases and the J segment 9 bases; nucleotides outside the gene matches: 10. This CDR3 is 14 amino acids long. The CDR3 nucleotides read TGTGCCAGCAGCGGAGGACTAGATGTGGGTGAGCAGTTCTTC. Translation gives CASSGGLDVGEQFF.

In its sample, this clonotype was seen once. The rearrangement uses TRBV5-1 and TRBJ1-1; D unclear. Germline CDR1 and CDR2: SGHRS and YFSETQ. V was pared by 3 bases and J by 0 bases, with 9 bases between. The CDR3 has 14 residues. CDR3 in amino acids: CASSSDIMNTEAFF. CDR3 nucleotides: TGCGCCAGCAGCTCCGACATAATGAACACTGAAGCTTTCTTT.

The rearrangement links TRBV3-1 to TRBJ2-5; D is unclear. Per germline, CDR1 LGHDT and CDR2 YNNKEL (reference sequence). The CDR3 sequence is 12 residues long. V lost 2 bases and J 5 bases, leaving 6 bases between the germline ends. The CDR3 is CASSQLEETQYF. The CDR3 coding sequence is TGTGCCAGCAGCCAACTGGAGGAGACCCAGTACTTC.